The text below deals with one T cell receptor beta chain. What it recognizes is unknown. This record comes from a study of Ad26.COV2.S vaccination and SARS-CoV-2 variants. Study in general: The Ad26.COV2.S arm of the COV1001 trial was where the donor was placed.

Described treatment: over 15 received Ad26.COV2.S at low or high dose, single or two shots; roughly five received placebo; per-sample allocation not given. The samples date from day 63 after the first vaccine or placebo injection. An 18-55-year-old adult in Boston served as donor. CDR3 length: 14 amino acids. The germline V and J ends were trimmed by 7 bases and 5 bases, with 17 bases remaining between them. CDR1 is SNHLY and CDR2 is FYNNEI in the germline V gene. Sequencing was performed with immunoSEQ multiplex PCR; in TCRdb, only in-frame clones are kept and a portion is missing. The sample lists over 350,000 clones; more than 85% were seen once. Study-level points and caveats: Spike-specific TCR breadth was greater after Ad26.COV2.S than placebo. Non-spike TCR breadth was similar in vaccine and placebo recipients.

The origin of this receptor is a person aged 18 to 65 who received the Ad26.COV2.S COVID-19 vaccine or a placebo. The material sequenced was peripheral blood, taken in a trial of Ad26.COV2.S vaccine versus placebo. The V call is TRBV2, the J call TRBJ2-5, with a tentative D call TRBD1 (5 bases). The CDR3 spells CASIAREGYETQYF. For the CDR3, the DNA is TGTGCCAGCATAGCCAGGGAAGGATACGAGACCCAGTACTTC.